Each of the 32 T cell receptor beta chains below was sequenced from the same sample in a study of T cell repertoires in cytomegalovirus infection. TCRdb reprocessed the reads via MiXCR and lists one record per CDR3 protein. Of about 300,000 distinct CDR3 sequences in the sample, roughly 26% were seen once. Input material: PBMCs. These receptors came from a human donor in good health (CMV status not recorded). Some clones in this sample may be carry-over from other donors' samples.

This sequence joins TRBV6-5 and TRBJ1-4, with TRBD1 identical over 7 bases. CDR3 size: 16 residues. Germline V gene lookup returns CDR1 MNHEY and CDR2 SVGAGI. Trimming at V came to 2 bases and at J to 7 bases, leaving 10 bases not matched to a gene. CDR3 sequence reads: CASSYAQAGGGEKLFF. The CDR3 DNA follows: TGTGCCAGCAGTTACGCCCAAGCAGGGGGAGGTGAAAAACTGTTTTTT.

This clonotype was picked up one time. The chain recombines TRBV11-2 with TRBJ2-3, with 9 bases aligning to TRBD1. The CDR3 contains 15 residues. Trimming took 4 bases from V and 5 from J; bases not matched to a gene: 7. Germline V lookup: CDR1 SGHAT, CDR2 FQNNGV. In DNA form, the CDR3 reads TGTGCCAGCAGCTCCTACAGGGGGCCGGGAGATACGCAGTATTTT. Translation: CASSSYRGPGDTQYF. The entire variable domain, with the rest obtained from reference TRBV11-2 and TRBJ2-3, is as follows: EAGVAQSPRYKIIEKRQSVAFWCNPISGHATLYWYQQILGQGPKLLIQFQNNGVVDDSQLPKDRFSAERLKGVDSTLKIQPAKLEDSAVYLCASSSYRGPGDTQYFGPGTRLTVL.

This clonotype was detected many times. The genes are TRBV7-9 and TRBJ2-7; 7 bases fit TRBD1. The CDR3 length is 14 residues. Germline V gene lookup returns CDR1 SEHNR and CDR2 FQNEAQ (reference sequence). The junction had 5 bases not matched to a gene; V was cut back by 5 bases and J by 1 base. This CDR3 is CASSQRDSSYEQYF. CDR3 sequence (DNA): TGTGCCAGCAGCCAACGGGACAGTTCCTACGAGCAGTACTTC.

The chain recombines TRBV2 with TRBJ2-3, with D uncertain. Trimming removed 5 bases from V and 9 bases from J, with 6 bases in between. This CDR3 is built from 10 residues. Germline V lookup: CDR1 SNHLY, CDR2 FYNNEI. The CDR3: CASSPQTQYF. CDR3 DNA sequence: TGTGCCAGCAGTCCACAGACGCAGTATTTT.

This clonotype was seen ten or more times. CDR3 DNA sequence: TGTGCCAGCAGTCCCCCGGGACAGGGGTTGTACGAGCAGTACTTC. Residues: CASSPPGQGLYEQYF. This sequence joins TRBV28 and TRBJ2-7; 10 bases fit TRBD1. Germline V CDR1 and CDR2: MDHEN, SYDVKM. CDR3 length equals 15 residues. Trimming removed 5 bases from V and 4 bases from J; junction bases left unmatched: 8.

The table lists this clonotype with a few counts. The V call is TRBV5-1, the J call TRBJ2-3, with 13 bases matching TRBD2. The V and J ends lost 4 bases and 6 bases, in that order; junction bases with no gene match: 8. Germline V gene sequence: CDR1 SGHRS, CDR2 YFSETQ. This CDR3 contains 16 residues. The CDR3 sequence: CASSPGLAGPRDTQYF. The CDR3 DNA sequence: TGCGCCAGCAGCCCGGGACTAGCGGGGCCCCGCGATACGCAGTATTTT.

This clonotype was picked up a small number of times. The chain's CDR3 is CASSRDRGKQYF. CDR3 nucleotide sequence: TGTGCCAGCAGTCGGGACAGGGGCAAGCAGTATTTT. The J gene is TRBJ2-3, the V gene TRBV28, with TRBD1 identical over 10 bases. Germline V CDR1 and CDR2: MDHEN, SYDVKM. The CDR3 totals 12 residues. The ends lost 5 bases at V and 11 bases at J; junction bases unmatched: 4. Combining the CDR3 with reference TRBV28 and TRBJ2-3 gives the whole variable domain DVKVTQSSRYLVKRTGEKVFLECVQDMDHENMFWYRQDPGLGLRLIYFSYDVKMKEKGDIPEGYSVSREKKERFSLILESASTNQTSMYLCASSRDRGKQYFGPGTRLTVL.

This clonotype was seen many times. This chain links TRBV7-2 with TRBJ2-3; no reliable D call. This CDR3 spans 14 amino acids. CDR1 and CDR2 from the germline V gene are SGHTA and FQGNSA. With 1 base removed from V and 0 bases from J, the gap between germline ends came to 5 bases. CDR3 loop: CASSLELSTDTQYF. The CDR3 nucleotides are TGTGCCAGCAGCTTAGAGCTCAGCACAGATACGCAGTATTTT.

This clonotype was observed many times. The CDR3 DNA sequence: TGTGCCAGCAGCCTCGCGGCGGGCCCCGAGCAGTACTTC. Protein product: CASSLAAGPEQYF. V gene TRBV7-2 combines with J gene TRBJ2-7, with D possibly TRBD2 on 5 matching bases. This CDR3 comprises 13 residues. Per germline, CDR1 SGHTA and CDR2 FQGNSA. V was clipped by 5 bases and J by 6 bases, with 14 bases between them. Full variable domain (outside the CDR3, taken from reference TRBV7-2 and TRBJ2-7): GAGVSQSPSNKVTEKGKDVELRCDPISGHTALYWYRQSLGQGLEFLIYFQGNSAPDKSGLPSDRFSAERTGGSVSTLTIQRTQQEDSAVYLCASSLAAGPEQYFGPGTRLTVT.

This clonotype was seen at least ten times. The chain couples TRBV7-8 to TRBJ2-6, with TRBD2 as a possible D gene (5 bases). This CDR3 has 16 residues. Germline lookup yields CDR1 SGHVS and CDR2 FQNEAQ. Trimming shortened V by 4 bases and J by 0 bases, and 10 bases separated the two germline ends. CDR3 coding DNA: TGTGCCAGCAGCTCCCGGGGTCTCTCTGGGGCCAACGTCCTGACTTTC. Translated, it gives CASSSRGLSGANVLTF.

The gene calls are TRBV2 and TRBJ1-1; D call uncertain. V lost 6 bases, J lost 10 bases, and 15 bases lay in between. The CDR3 is 12 amino acids. The germline CDR1 and CDR2 sequences are SNHLY and FYNNEI. As DNA, the CDR3 is TGTGCCAGCAGCGTGAACCGGCGGGGAGCTTTCTTT. It is translated as CASSVNRRGAFF.

The table lists this clonotype with many counts. The chain is built from TRBV7-2 and TRBJ1-5; D is unclear. In germline, CDR1 is SGHTA, CDR2 FQGNSA. This CDR3 comprises 16 residues. Trimming removed 0 bases at V and 2 bases at J, with 11 bases between. Here the CDR3 DNA reads TGTGCCAGCAGCTTAGCGGCAGGTGGTGGCAATCAGCCCCAGCATTTT. It yields the protein CASSLAAGGGNQPQHF.

This clonotype occurred many times. This chain uses TRBV12-3 or TRBV12-4 with TRBJ1-6; no clear D gene. This CDR3 spans 18 amino acids. The V gene lost 2 bases and the J gene lost 0 bases, with 14 bases spanning the gap. The CDR3 sequence: CASSLRVGDSSYNSPLHF. For the CDR3, the DNA is TGTGCCAGCAGTTTAAGAGTCGGAGATAGCTCCTATAATTCACCCCTCCACTTT.

This clonotype was seen ten or more times. The rearrangement joins TRBV7-9 to TRBJ2-1; 10 nucleotides line up with TRBD2. Germline trimming cut 8 bases from V and 9 bases from J; bases unmatched to any gene: 13. The CDR3 is made up of 15 amino acids. Germline V lookup: CDR1 SEHNR, CDR2 FQNEAQ (reference sequence). CDR3 DNA sequence: TGTGCCAGCCGAACGGGAGCGGGAGGGACCTTTGAGCAGTTCTTC. Its translation is CASRTGAGGTFEQFF. The complete variable domain, with remaining parts taken from reference TRBV7-9 and TRBJ2-1, reads DTGVSQNPRHKITKRGQNVTFRCDPISEHNRLYWYRQTLGQGPEFLTYFQNEAQLEKSRLLSDRFSAERPKGSFSTLEIQRTEQGDSAMYLCASRTGAGGTFEQFFGPGTRLTVL.

This clonotype was recorded at least ten times. V is TRBV2 and J is TRBJ1-3; TRBD1 matches 8 bases. Germline CDR1 is SNHLY and CDR2 is FYNNEI. After removal of 8 bases from V and 2 bases from J, the junction contained 5 bases not matched to a gene. This CDR3 has 14 amino acids. This chain's CDR3 is CASGTGSTGNTIYF. The CDR3 DNA reads TGTGCCAGCGGGACAGGCTCCACTGGAAACACCATATATTTT.

This clonotype has a single count. The chain links TRBV29-1 to TRBJ2-1; D not resolved. The CDR3 has 11 residues. V was trimmed by 6 bases and J by 5 bases, leaving 8 bases between them. From germline, CDR1 is SQVTM and CDR2 ANQGSEA. The CDR3 loop is CSVDLNNEQFF. The DNA for the CDR3 is TGCAGCGTCGATTTGAACAATGAGCAGTTCTTC.

This clonotype was counted between two and nine times. The CDR3 DNA follows: TGCGCCAGCAGCTTGGGTCCCAGGGGACACCAAGAGACCCAGTACTTC. It yields the protein CASSLGPRGHQETQYF. This chain connects TRBV5-1 to TRBJ2-5, with D perhaps matching TRBD1 (6 bases). The CDR3 is made up of 16 amino acids. Germline-derived CDR1 and CDR2 are SGHRS and YFSETQ. The V end was cut by 0 bases, the J end by 0 bases, with 12 bases between.

This clonotype has just a few counts. The CDR3 DNA sequence: TGTGCCAGCAGTTACTCCATTGGGGAGATTTCCTACGAGCAGTACTTC. Protein: CASSYSIGEISYEQYF. The rearrangement joins TRBV6-2 or TRBV6-3 to TRBJ2-7; a weak D match, TRBD2 (5 bases). Germline-derived CDR1 and CDR2 are MNHEY and SVGEGT. The V and J ends lost 0 bases and 1 base respectively, with 13 bases between them. This CDR3 is built from 16 residues.

This chain connects TRBV6-6 to TRBJ2-7, with a possible D match to TRBD1 (6 bases). V lost 6 bases and J 9 bases, leaving 15 bases between the germline ends. Germline V gene sequence: CDR1 MNHNY, CDR2 SVGAGI (reference sequence). This CDR3 comprises 12 residues. CDR3 DNA sequence: TGTGCCAGCAGGTCCCGGGACAAAGGGCAGTACTTC. It specifies CASRSRDKGQYF.

This clonotype was observed at least ten times. The rearrangement uses TRBV2 and TRBJ2-1, with D uncertain. This CDR3 region has 11 residues. V was trimmed by 4 bases and J by 8 bases, leaving 6 bases between them. Germline CDR1 reads SNHLY; CDR2 reads FYNNEI. The CDR3 nucleotides read TGTGCCAGCAGTGTTATGGATGAGCAGTTCTTC. It yields the protein CASSVMDEQFF. The full variable domain, rest sourced from reference TRBV2 and TRBJ2-1, is EPEVTQTPSHQVTQMGQEVILRCVPISNHLYFYWYRQILGQKVEFLVSFYNNEISEKSEIFDDQFSVERPDGSNFTLKIRSTKLEDSAMYFCASSVMDEQFFGPGTRLTVL.

This clonotype was seen ten or more times. V usage is TRBV7-2 and J usage is TRBJ2-5; D possibly corresponds to TRBD2 (6 bases). This CDR3 is built from 14 residues. In germline, CDR1 is SGHTA, CDR2 FQGNSA. Trimming shortened V by 5 bases and J by 5 bases, and 15 bases separated the two germline ends. The CDR3 spells CASSPYGGLETQYF. The CDR3 nucleotides are TGTGCCAGCAGCCCTTACGGGGGACTCGAGACCCAGTACTTC. Full variable domain (remainder filled in from reference TRBV7-2 and TRBJ2-5): GAGVSQSPSNKVTEKGKDVELRCDPISGHTALYWYRQSLGQGLEFLIYFQGNSAPDKSGLPSDRFSAERTGGSVSTLTIQRTQQEDSAVYLCASSPYGGLETQYFGPGTRLLVL.

The rearrangement links TRBV28 to TRBJ2-1; a possible D gene is TRBD2 (6 bases). The CDR3 is 14 amino acids. Germline V gives CDR1 MDHEN, CDR2 SYDVKM. V lost 3 bases to trimming and J lost 6 bases, with 12 bases between them. CDR3 amino acids: CASSFTGASNEQFF. The CDR3 coding sequence is TGTGCCAGCAGTTTCACGGGAGCCTCCAATGAGCAGTTCTTC.

This clonotype was detected ten times or more. The J gene is TRBJ1-5, the V gene TRBV19; TRBD1 might be the D (5 bases). V dropped 9 bases and J dropped 6 bases, with 24 bases sitting between them. There are 16 residues in the CDR3. CDR1 and CDR2 from the germline V gene are LNHDA and SQIVND (reference sequence). The CDR3 nucleotides read TGTGCCAGGCTTCCTATCTCCTCAGGGATACGTCAGCCCCAGCATTTT. Translated: CARLPISSGIRQPQHF.

This clonotype has just one count. V and J are TRBV7-4 and TRBJ2-1; the match to TRBD1 covers 9 bases. Germline CDR1 is SGHVT and CDR2 is SQSDAQ. This CDR3 has 16 residues. J gave up 2 bases and V 1 base, and 3 bases lay outside the gene matches. The CDR3 region is CASSLVGTGTYNEQFF. CDR3 bases: TGTGCCAGCAGCTTAGTTGGGACAGGGACCTACAATGAGCAGTTCTTC.

This clonotype was detected many times. The genes are TRBV27 and TRBJ2-1; tentative D call: TRBD2 (6 bases). Trimming removed 1 base from V and 7 bases from J, with 8 bases in between. This CDR3 spans 13 amino acids. Germline V gene data show CDR1 as MNHEY and CDR2 as SMNVEV (reference sequence). The CDR3 region is CASSLFAGNEQFF. The DNA of the CDR3 is TGTGCCAGCAGTTTATTTGCGGGGAATGAGCAGTTCTTC.

Points on this clonotype: A single base separates this from a much larger clone, so it may be a read error. This chain joins TRBV7-8 and TRBJ1-5, with D uncertain. The CDR3 extends over 13 amino acids. V lost 5 bases and J lost 2, with 7 bases in between. CDR1 is SGHVS, CDR2 FQNEAQ, per germline. Written as DNA, the CDR3 is TGTGCCAGCAGCCGGCGGGGCAATCAGCCCCAGCATTTT. This encodes CASSRRGNQPQHF.

This clonotype was recorded at least ten times. The chain is built from TRBV7-2 and TRBJ1-3, with no clear D. V lost 2 bases and J lost 5, with 7 bases in between. CDR1 and CDR2 from the germline V gene are SGHTA and FQGNSA. The CDR3 covers 13 residues. CDR3 in amino acids: CASSLQTRNTIYF. CDR3 sequence (DNA): TGTGCCAGCAGCTTACAAACCAGAAACACCATATATTTT.

This clonotype was seen ten or more times. The J gene is TRBJ1-6, the V gene TRBV6-1; 7 bases match TRBD1. CDR1 and CDR2 (germline): MNHNS, SASEGT. V dropped 6 bases and J dropped 4; count of bases not matched to a gene: 6. The CDR3 sequence is 15 residues long. The CDR3: CASSRGTAYNSPLHF. The CDR3 DNA sequence: TGTGCCAGCAGCCGGGGGACAGCTTATAATTCACCCCTCCACTTT.

This clonotype has only a few counts. The chain carries TRBV29-1 and TRBJ1-4; D gene uncertain. V was trimmed by 3 bases and J by 10 bases, leaving 12 bases between them. The CDR3 consists of 12 residues. CDR1 is SQVTM and CDR2 is ANQGSEA in the germline V gene. The CDR3, as DNA: TGCAGCGTTGATATCGGGTCGAGAAAACTGTTTTTT. Its protein product is CSVDIGSRKLFF.

A single count supports this clonotype. J is TRBJ2-2 and V is TRBV11-2, with 11 bases aligning to TRBD2. The V gene's germline CDR1 is SGHAT and CDR2 FQNNGV. This CDR3 is built from 18 residues. V shed 5 bases, J shed 0 bases, and the junction held 8 bases outside the gene matches. CDR3 residues: CASSPRLAGLANTGELFF. CDR3 nucleotide sequence: TGTGCCAGCAGCCCGCGACTAGCGGGGTTAGCGAACACCGGGGAGCTGTTTTTT.

In its sample, this clonotype was seen many times. The rearrangement joins TRBV6-1 to TRBJ2-7, with 14 bases aligning to TRBD2. Germline CDR1 reads MNHNS; CDR2 reads SASEGT. After removal of 5 bases from V and 6 bases from J, the junction contained 6 bases not matched to a gene. This CDR3 is built from 15 residues. In DNA, the CDR3 is TGTGCCAGCAGTTCGACTAGCGGGAGGGATATCGAGCAGTACTTC. This translates into CASSSTSGRDIEQYF.

This clonotype was found many times. For the CDR3, the DNA is TGTGCCAGCAGCTTAGACAGGGGGCCAAATCAGCCCCAGCATTTT. Translated, it gives CASSLDRGPNQPQHF. J is TRBJ1-5 and V is TRBV7-2; 9 nucleotides align to TRBD1. There are 15 residues in the CDR3. With 1 base clipped from V and 4 bases from J, the junction kept 2 bases outside the gene matches. The germline gives CDR1 SGHTA, CDR2 FQGNSA.